This T cell receptor beta chain was obtained from a study of beta chain features in type 1 diabetes. Overall study findings and caveats: A moderate, significant TCRB CDR3 shortening appeared in type 1 diabetes across four CD4+ subsets. Diminished insertions and augmented deletions at VDJ junctions characterized type 1 diabetes patients.

The germline V gene encodes CDR1 LNHDA and CDR2 SQIVND (reference sequence). V was pared by 5 bases and J by 1 base, with 17 bases between. The CDR3 has 16 amino acids. The sequenced template was cDNA made from the entire isolated RNA. Here immunoSEQ multiplex PCR was the method, and the copy in TCRdb shows in-frame clones only, minus some. The table has roughly 150,000 clones, roughly 60% seen once. The table lists this clone with a few counts. Antigen: not known. The clonotype originates from a man younger than 45 with type 1 diabetes. V gene TRBV19 combines with J gene TRBJ2-5; D ambiguous. Sequencing was carried out using naive CD4+ T cells from blood. The CDR3 reads CASSPLQVGFQETQYF. CDR3 in DNA: TGTGCCAGTAGTCCCCTCCAGGTTGGATTCCAAGAGACCCAGTACTTC.